A selection of T cell receptor beta chains follows, all from one sample in a study of cytomegalovirus exposure and HLA in healthy donors. Clones were read by immunoSEQ multiplex PCR, and TCRdb kept only the in-frame ones, dropping some. The sample records about 140,000 clones, about 76% being singletons. The sequencing sample was made of PBMCs. Receptor source: a female donor in good health and CMV-seronegative. CDR3s include the opening cysteine and the closing phenylalanine or tryptophan. The order of the fields is D gene, V gene, J gene, clone size, CDR3 DNA, CDR3 protein. The D gene is left open where the match is weak. Size is omitted from some rows. Given values are once, few, many or a class for expanded clones.

TRBD1	TRBV2	TRBJ1-2	-	TGTGCCAGCAGTGAGGGGGGACAGGGTGGAGGCTACACCTTC	CASSEGGQGGGYTF
-	TRBV5-1	TRBJ2-2	-	TGCGCCAGCAGCTTGGAAGGGGGCACCGGGGAGCTGTTTTTT	CASSLEGGTGELFF
TRBD1	TRBV10-3	TRBJ2-7	-	TGTGCCATCAAACGGGACAGGGGTAGGTACGAGCAGTACTTC	CAIKRDRGRYEQYF
-	TRBV7-3	TRBJ2-2	-	TGTGCCAGCAGCCTCATAGGGACAAGTAGCACCGGGGAGCTGTTTTTT	CASSLIGTSSTGELFF
TRBD1	TRBV19	TRBJ2-6	-	TGTGCCAGTAGTCCACAGGGGGAACCGAGCTCTGGGGCCAACGTCCTGACTTTC	CASSPQGEPSSGANVLTF
TRBD2	TRBV19	TRBJ2-7	-	TGTGCCAGTGGACTAGCGGGAGAGGGGGAGCAGTACTTC	CASGLAGEGEQYF
-	TRBV4-1	TRBJ1-1	-	TGCGCCAGCAGCGATAAAGGGGGTCACACTGAAGCTTTCTTT	CASSDKGGHTEAFF
-	TRBV7-9	TRBJ2-7	-	TGTGCCAGCAGCCACAACTTACAGACAGAGATTGGTCAGTACTTC	CASSHNLQTEIGQYF
-	TRBV28	TRBJ1-1	-	TGTGCCAGCAGTTTAGGGGGGAAGGCGGCTTTCTTT	CASSLGGKAAFF
TRBD2	TRBV18	TRBJ2-7	-	TGTGCCAGCTCACCACAGCAGCGGGGAGACGAGCAGTACTTC	CASSPQQRGDEQYF
-	TRBV5-6	TRBJ2-5	-	TGTGCCAGCAGCTCAATGCTAATAGCAGTTCAACAAGAGACCCAGTACTTC	CASSSMLIAVQQETQYF
TRBD2	TRBV7-9	TRBJ2-1	-	TGTGCCAGCAGCCTCCCAAGCGGGGGGGTCAATGAGCAGTTCTTC	CASSLPSGGVNEQFF
-	TRBV5-4	TRBJ2-7	-	TGTGCCAGCAGCGATCCTAGGACTAACTTCTACGAGCAGTACTTC	CASSDPRTNFYEQYF
TRBD1	TRBV30	TRBJ2-7	-	TGTGCCTCACAGGACGGACAGGGGGCCTACGAGCAGTACTTC	CASQDGQGAYEQYF
TRBD1	TRBV29-1	TRBJ2-5	-	TGCAGCGCGCCCGGGACAGGGAGCCAAGAGACCCAGTACTTC	CSAPGTGSQETQYF
TRBD2	TRBV7-3	TRBJ2-3	-	TGTGCCAGCAGCTCATCTAGCGGTTACACAGATACGCAGTATTTT	CASSSSSGYTDTQYF
TRBD2	TRBV7-3	TRBJ2-1	-	TGTGCCAGCAGAGAAACTAGCGGGGGTTATGATGAGCAGTTCTTC	CASRETSGGYDEQFF
-	TRBV7-2	TRBJ2-7	-	TGTGCCAGCAGCTTAGACAGGGGGGGCCCCTACGAGCAGTACTTC	CASSLDRGGPYEQYF
TRBD2	TRBV27	TRBJ2-7	-	TGTGCCAGCAGTTTGGGTGGGGGGGGACGTGAGCAGTACTTC	CASSLGGGGREQYF
TRBD2	TRBV9	TRBJ2-1	-	TGTGCCAGCAGCTTCGGGGGGGATGAGCAGTTCTTC	CASSFGGDEQFF
TRBD1	TRBV29-1	TRBJ1-2	few	TGCAGCGCCCAGACAGGGGGCCTCTATGGCTACACCTTC	CSAQTGGLYGYTF
TRBD1	TRBV4-3	TRBJ1-2	-	TGCGCCAGCAGCCCCCGGGACAGGGATAACTATGGCTACACCTTC	CASSPRDRDNYGYTF
TRBD2	TRBV7-6	TRBJ2-2	-	TGTGCCAGCAGCTTAAGAGCGGGGAGTGGGGAGCTGTTTTTT	CASSLRAGSGELFF
-	TRBV14	TRBJ2-6	once	TGTGCCAGCAGCCGGACAGTCGGGGCCAACGTCCTGACTTTC	CASSRTVGANVLTF
-	TRBV28	TRBJ1-5	-	TGTGCCAGCAGTCCTACGGGGGGACCCAGCAATCAGCCCCAGCATTTT	CASSPTGGPSNQPQHF
-	TRBV11-2	TRBJ2-7	-	TGTGCCAGCAGCTTAGGCCACGAGGACTGGCCCTCCGAGCAGTACTTC	CASSLGHEDWPSEQYF
TRBD1	TRBV19	TRBJ1-2	-	TGTGCCAGTAGTGCGGGACAGGGGAACTATGGCTACACCTTC	CASSAGQGNYGYTF
-	TRBV6-6	TRBJ1-1	few	TGTGCCAGCGGGAGGGTCACTGAAGCTTTCTTT	CASGRVTEAFF
TRBD2	TRBV5-6	TRBJ2-7	few	TGTGCCAGCAGCTTCTTGACTAGCGGGGGGTCCTACGAGCAGTACTTC	CASSFLTSGGSYEQYF
-	TRBV2	TRBJ2-3	-	TGTGCCAGCAGTGAATATGGCACAGATACGCAGTATTTT	CASSEYGTDTQYF
TRBD2	TRBV5-1	TRBJ2-5	-	TGCGCCAGCAGCTTTAGCGGGGGGCTCGGAGAGACCCAGTACTTC	CASSFSGGLGETQYF
-	TRBV7-6	TRBJ2-2	-	TGTGCCAGCAGCTTACAGGGGTCTTACACCGGGGAGCTGTTTTTT	CASSLQGSYTGELFF
TRBD2	TRBV29-1	TRBJ2-5	-	TGCAGCGCCTCGAGCGGGGGGCTGGGGACCCAGTACTTC	CSASSGGLGTQYF
-	TRBV25-1	TRBJ1-1	once	TGTGCCAGCAGTGAAGGTAGAAACACTGAAGCTTTCTTT	CASSEGRNTEAFF
TRBD1	TRBV2	TRBJ2-6	-	TGTGCCAGCAACCGGGACAGCTCTGGGGCCAACGTCCTGACTTTC	CASNRDSSGANVLTF
TRBD1	TRBV27	TRBJ1-2	-	TGTGCCAGCGAGGAGGGAGAGGGGGCCTCTAACTATGGCTACACCTTC	CASEEGEGASNYGYTF
TRBD2	TRBV7-2	TRBJ2-2	-	TGTGCCAGCAGCCTGGGACTAAACCCCGGGGAGCTGTTTTTT	CASSLGLNPGELFF